This T cell receptor (beta chain) was sequenced in a study of shared clonotypes between healthy human individuals. Overall study findings and caveats: Some naive CD4 clonotypes, 5% to 5.5%, turned up in common across several donors.

V was pared by 6 bases and J by 5 bases, with 5 bases of the junction left unmatched. Per germline, CDR1 MNHNS and CDR2 SASEGT. The CDR3 has 15 residues. The assay used deep level. Per the authors' pipeline: Filtering differed for immunoSEQ, which gave only junction sequences without quality scores. Some clones are missing from TCRdb's copy, which holds only in-frame ones; the method was immunoSEQ multiplex PCR. V and J calls and clone size follow that table, whereas D and trimming were derived from the DNA. This sample has 550,000 to 700,000 clones, with less than 80% found just once. On this clone itself: The antigen is not known.

This receptor was taken from a woman under 40 in good health. The V and J genes are TRBV6-1 and TRBJ2-2; the match to TRBD2 covers 11 bases. The sequenced material came from memory CD4+ T cells sorted from blood. Subset given: CD45RA-negative fraction. The CDR3 protein is CASRTSGTTTGELFF. The CDR3 region has the DNA TGTGCCAGCAGGACTAGCGGGACCACGACCGGGGAGCTGTTTTTT.